These 27 T cell receptor beta chains share one sample of origin, sequenced in a study of blood T cell repertoires in COVID-19. Here immunoSEQ multiplex PCR was the method, and the copy in TCRdb shows in-frame clones only, minus some. This sample yields some 200,000 clones, of which around 86% are seen a single time; 2.7% belongs to the top ten. The sequenced sample consisted of peripheral blood. The receptors come from a man between 35 and 55 years old with active or convalescent COVID-19.

This sequence joins TRBV12-5 and TRBJ2-1, with 13 bases identical to TRBD2. Losses at the gene ends were 1 base for V and 6 bases for J; bases not matched to a gene: 9. The V gene's germline CDR1 is LGHNT and CDR2 FRNRAP. CDR3 length: 18 amino acids. The CDR3 bases are TGTGCTAGTGGTTTGGGGCCACTAGCGGGGGGGCGTCGCAATGAGCAGTTCTTC. Translation gives CASGLGPLAGGRRNEQFF.

In the case of this clone: The sample carries other DNA sequences with the same CDR3. The chain carries TRBV27 and TRBJ2-7, with 9 bases fitting TRBD1. Germline V CDR1 and CDR2: MNHEY, SMNVEV (reference sequence). V shed 6 bases, J shed 4 bases, and the junction held 10 bases outside the gene matches. The CDR3 length is 15 residues. Here the CDR3 reads CASSSPGQGAYEQYF. The CDR3 DNA reads TGTGCCAGCAGCTCTCCGGGACAGGGTGCGTACGAGCAGTACTTC.

The V and J genes are TRBV4-3 and TRBJ2-2; 8 bases are a match to TRBD2. Per the germline V gene, CDR1 is LGHNA and CDR2 is YSLEER. V shed 0 bases, J shed 7 bases, and the junction held 19 bases outside the gene matches. The CDR3 contains 20 residues. In DNA, the CDR3 is TGCGCCAGCAGCCAAGATTTGGTGGGCTCTATAGCGGGGTCCGGCGGGGAGCTGTTTTTT. Encoded protein: CASSQDLVGSIAGSGGELFF.

This sequence joins TRBV6-5 and TRBJ2-1; no definite D call. The V end lost 7 bases, the J end lost 5 bases, and 18 bases lay between the germline ends. From germline, CDR1 is MNHEY and CDR2 SVGAGI. CDR3 size: 15 residues. The CDR3 nucleotides are TGTGCCAGCAACCCTAACCCAGGCCACGACAATGAGCAGTTCTTC. Protein: CASNPNPGHDNEQFF.

V usage is TRBV5-4 and J usage is TRBJ2-7, with TRBD2 matching 10 bases. Germline values: CDR1 SGHNT, CDR2 YYREEE (reference sequence). The length of the CDR3 is 15 residues. Trimming removed 5 bases from V and 2 bases from J; junction bases left unmatched: 7. CDR3 DNA sequence: TGTGCCAGCAGTGTTAGCGGGGGGAACCCCTACGAGCAGTACTTC. Protein product: CASSVSGGNPYEQYF.

The chain employs TRBV5-8 and TRBJ1-5, with TRBD1 matching over 9 bases. J lost 0 bases, V lost 6 bases, and 7 bases had no gene match. CDR3 size: 16 residues. Germline V gives CDR1 SGHTS, CDR2 YDEGEE. The CDR3 loop is CASITTGGDSNQPQHF. In nucleotides, the CDR3 is TGTGCCAGCATCACGACAGGGGGGGATAGCAATCAGCCCCAGCATTTT.

The chain joins TRBV9 to TRBJ2-7, with a tentative D call TRBD2 (7 bases). The V end was cut by 4 bases, the J end by 2 bases, with 22 bases between. CDR1 is SGDLS and CDR2 is YYNGEE in the germline V gene. This CDR3 has 17 residues. The CDR3 sequence: CASSPSLTGRGTYEQYF. The CDR3 DNA sequence: TGTGCCAGCAGCCCCAGTCTAACAGGGAGGGGGACCTACGAGCAGTACTTC. Filled out from reference TRBV9 and TRBJ2-7, the complete variable domain reads DSGVTQTPKHLITATGQRVTLRCSPRSGDLSVYWYQQSLDQGLQFLIQYYNGEERAKGNILERFSAQQFPDLHSELNLSSLELGDSALYFCASSPSLTGRGTYEQYFGPGTRLTVT.

The rearrangement uses TRBV19 and TRBJ1-2; 7 nucleotides align to TRBD1. The CDR3 is 13 amino acids. Trimming cost V 5 bases and J 6 bases; bases outside gene matches: 6. CDR1 and CDR2 (germline): LNHDA, SQIVND (reference sequence). The CDR3 region is CASSLTGTDGYTF. The CDR3 coding sequence is TGTGCCAGTAGTCTGACAGGGACTGATGGCTACACCTTC.

V and J are TRBV15 and TRBJ1-5, with 8 bases that match TRBD1. The germline gives CDR1 LNHNV, CDR2 YYDKDF (reference sequence). There are 18 residues in the CDR3. Germline trimming cut 0 bases from V and 3 bases from J; bases unmatched to any gene: 10. DNA for the CDR3: TGTGCCACCAGCAGAGATGGGATGGGGACAGGAGACAATCAGCCCCAGCATTTT. This translates into CATSRDGMGTGDNQPQHF. Looking up the rest from reference TRBV15 and TRBJ1-5 gives the full variable domain: DAMVIQNPRYQVTQFGKPVTLSCSQTLNHNVMYWYQQKSSQAPKLLFHYYDKDFNNEADTPDNFQSRRPNTSFCFLDIRSPGLGDTAMYLCATSRDGMGTGDNQPQHFGDGTRLSIL.

The rearrangement links TRBV7-8 to TRBJ2-7; D is possibly TRBD1 (6 bases). Trimming took off 5 bases at V and 2 bases at J, with 13 bases between the two ends. The CDR3 is made up of 14 amino acids. CDR1 and CDR2 (germline): SGHVS, FQNEAQ. The CDR3 is CASSRSTGAYEQYF. CDR3 DNA sequence: TGTGCCAGCAGCCGCTCGACAGGCGCCTACGAGCAGTACTTC.

The V call is TRBV6-5, the J call TRBJ1-6; 7 bases map to TRBD1. The CDR3 spans 14 residues. Per germline, CDR1 MNHEY and CDR2 SVGAGI. V shed 7 bases, J shed 1 base, and the junction held 1 base outside the gene matches. The CDR3: CASKTGSYNSPLHF. The CDR3 coding sequence is TGTGCCAGCAAGACAGGGTCCTATAATTCACCCCTCCACTTT.

The V gene is TRBV4-3, the J gene TRBJ1-1, with 10 bases that match TRBD1. Germline V gene lookup returns CDR1 LGHNA and CDR2 YSLEER. V trimming: 6 bases; J trimming: 5 bases; junction bases outside the gene matches: 12. The CDR3 is made up of 16 amino acids. The CDR3 DNA is TGCGCCAGCAGTCTACAATACGGACAGGGGGAAACTGAAGCTTTCTTT. Translated, it gives CASSLQYGQGETEAFF.

The J gene is TRBJ1-1, the V gene TRBV2, with D maybe TRBD1 (5 bases). This CDR3 is 13 amino acids long. Germline CDR1 is SNHLY and CDR2 is FYNNEI. Trimming shortened V by 11 bases and J by 1 base, and 14 bases separated the two germline ends. In nucleotides, the CDR3 is TGTGCCCGAAGACAGACGGCGAACACTGAAGCTTTCTTT. It yields the protein CARRQTANTEAFF.

The chain carries TRBV24-1 and TRBJ2-3; TRBD2 matches 8 bases. The CDR3 runs to 16 residues. Germline V gene data show CDR1 as KGHDR and CDR2 as SFDVKD. The V segment lost 2 bases and the J segment 2 bases; nucleotides outside the gene matches: 5. CDR3 in DNA: TGTGCCACCAGTGATTATCCGGGGGGGAACACAGATACGCAGTATTTT. Translating it yields CATSDYPGGNTDTQYF.

The chain uses TRBV29-1 and TRBJ2-3, with TRBD2 as a possible D gene (6 bases). V lost 0 bases, J lost 4 bases, and 14 bases lay in between. The length of the CDR3 is 15 residues. Germline-derived CDR1 and CDR2 are SQVTM and ANQGSEA. The CDR3 DNA sequence: TGCAGCGTTGAAGATAGGAGGGAAAGTTCAGATACGCAGTATTTT. This gives the protein CSVEDRRESSDTQYF.

The V and J genes are TRBV24-1 and TRBJ2-3, with 7 positions matching TRBD2. CDR1 and CDR2 from the germline V gene are KGHDR and SFDVKD. CDR3 length: 14 residues. Trimming removed 6 bases from V and 1 base from J; junction bases left unmatched: 3. In DNA, the CDR3 is TGTGCCACCAGTAAAACTAGCGGCACAGATACGCAGTATTTT. Protein: CATSKTSGTDTQYF.

This chain joins TRBV5-1 and TRBJ1-1; D gene ambiguous. Germline V gene lookup returns CDR1 SGHRS and CDR2 YFSETQ. CDR3 size: 15 residues. V lost 0 bases, J lost 0 bases, and 9 bases lay in between. The CDR3 reads CASSLDGGVNTEAFF. For the CDR3, the DNA is TGCGCCAGCAGCTTGGACGGAGGCGTGAACACTGAAGCTTTCTTT. The full variable domain, in which reference TRBV5-1 and TRBJ1-1 provide the parts outside the CDR3, is KAGVTQTPRYLIKTRGQQVTLSCSPISGHRSVSWYQQTPGQGLQFLFEYFSETQRNKGNFPGRFSGRQFSNSRSEMNVSTLELGDSALYLCASSLDGGVNTEAFFGQGTRLTVV.

This clone showed up just once. CDR3 sequence reads: CASSEVSRTSGENEQFF. The CDR3 bases are TGTGCCAGCAGTGAGGTATCGCGGACTAGCGGGGAGAATGAGCAGTTCTTC. This chain uses TRBV2 with TRBJ2-1; 12 nucleotides line up with TRBD2. V was pared by 3 bases and J by 7 bases, with 10 bases of the junction left unmatched. The V gene's germline CDR1 is SNHLY and CDR2 FYNNEI. The length of the CDR3 is 17 residues.

The genes are TRBV5-4 and TRBJ2-5; TRBD2 agrees at 8 bases. V dropped 1 base and J dropped 5; count of bases not matched to a gene: 4. This CDR3 has 14 amino acids. Germline assignment: CDR1 SGHNT and CDR2 YYREEE (reference sequence). The CDR3 DNA sequence: TGTGCCAGCAGCTTGCCGGGGGGGCGGGAGACCCAGTACTTC. Translation: CASSLPGGRETQYF.

The J gene is TRBJ1-6, the V gene TRBV5-4; TRBD1 is a possible D gene (6 bases). The V and J ends lost 4 bases and 5 bases respectively, with 10 bases between them. This CDR3 spans 14 amino acids. Germline V gene sequence: CDR1 SGHNT, CDR2 YYREEE (reference sequence). CDR3 region: CASSRTVDNSPLHF. The DNA of the CDR3 is TGTGCCAGCAGCCGGACAGTCGATAATTCACCCCTCCACTTT.

This sequence joins TRBV24-1 and TRBJ2-3; 11 bases agree with TRBD1. Germline CDR1 is KGHDR and CDR2 is SFDVKD. Unmatched junction bases numbered 12, after V lost 2 bases and J lost 3 bases. CDR3 size: 19 residues. CDR3 in DNA: TGTGCCACCAGTGATTCTGAGGACAGGGGGCTTCCTAAGACAGATACGCAGTATTTT. This encodes CATSDSEDRGLPKTDTQYF.

The sample holds one count of this clone. This rearrangement joins TRBV28 to TRBJ1-2; D ambiguous. The V gene's germline CDR1 is MDHEN and CDR2 SYDVKM. This CDR3 contains 13 residues. V gave up 11 bases and J gave up 0 bases, with 13 bases separating them. This CDR3 is CACWPSANYGYTF. The DNA of the CDR3 is TGTGCCTGCTGGCCATCAGCTAACTATGGCTACACCTTC.

The rearrangement links TRBV28 to TRBJ2-7; perhaps TRBD1 as D (6 bases). Trimming shortened V by 10 bases and J by 0 bases, and 16 bases separated the two germline ends. CDR3 length equals 14 residues. Germline CDR1 reads MDHEN; CDR2 reads SYDVKM. The chain's CDR3 is CAILGPGHSYEQYF. CDR3 sequence (DNA): TGTGCCATCCTAGGTCCGGGACACTCCTACGAGCAGTACTTC.

The rearrangement joins TRBV29-1 to TRBJ1-5; 9 bases align to TRBD1. V lost 5 bases to trimming and J lost 0 bases; unmatched junction nucleotides: 2. There are 14 residues in the CDR3. Germline CDR1 reads SQVTM; CDR2 reads ANQGSEA. Here the CDR3 reads CSVRDRDSNQPQHF. For the CDR3, the DNA is TGCAGCGTTCGGGACAGGGATAGCAATCAGCCCCAGCATTTT.

The rearrangement links TRBV28 to TRBJ2-1; D remains ambiguous. With 3 bases removed from V and 5 bases from J, the gap between germline ends came to 17 bases. Germline CDR1 reads MDHEN; CDR2 reads SYDVKM. The CDR3 is 16 amino acids. The CDR3 protein is CASSFPLSIRHNEQFF. CDR3 nucleotides: TGTGCCAGCAGTTTCCCCCTTAGCATCCGGCACAATGAGCAGTTCTTC.

The chain combines TRBV11-2 with TRBJ2-1, with 8 bases lining up with TRBD2. Germline assignment: CDR1 SGHAT and CDR2 FQNNGV. V lost 5 bases to trimming and J lost 7 bases; unmatched junction nucleotides: 13. The CDR3 is made up of 16 amino acids. The CDR3 DNA sequence: TGTGCCAGCAGCCCCCGTGGGGGAGCGGGGGCAAATGAGCAGTTCTTC. Translated: CASSPRGGAGANEQFF.

The chain couples TRBV3-1 (or the pseudogene TRBV3-2) to TRBJ1-5; D is possibly TRBD1 (6 bases). Germline-derived CDR1 and CDR2 are LGHDT and YNNKEL (reference sequence). The CDR3 sequence is 15 residues long. V was clipped by 0 bases and J by 3 bases, with 9 bases between them. The CDR3 sequence: CASSQEQGFNQPQHF. The CDR3 nucleotides are TGTGCCAGCAGCCAAGAACAGGGATTCAATCAGCCCCAGCATTTT.